This TCR beta chain was documented in a study of blood T cell repertoires in COVID-19. Study at large: PBMCs, B-cell-depleted T cells, or T cells were the source of the cDNA or gDNA that made up the material.

The CDR3 covers 15 residues. V shed 5 bases and J 5 bases; nucleotides not matched to a gene: 10. Looked up from germline, CDR1 is MNHEY and CDR2 is SMNVEV (reference sequence). Measured with immunoSEQ multiplex PCR; TCRdb has only the in-frame clones, and not every one. The sample has some 140,000 clones, under 95% seen once. The rearrangement links TRBV27 to TRBJ1-1; 8 positions agree with TRBD1. Material: peripheral blood. The sequence came from a man aged 50-60 years with acute or convalescent COVID-19. The CDR3 loop reads CASSKLSTGETEAFF. CDR3 coding DNA: TGTGCCAGCAGTAAACTATCGACAGGGGAAACTGAAGCTTTCTTT.